The following is a T cell receptor beta chain sequence with its context. Its antigen is not identified. The sample originates from a study of T cells in localized non-small cell lung cancer. Whole-study findings and limits: Peak T cell clonality was found in uninvolved adjacent lung, exceeding tumor.

Clones were read by immunoSEQ multiplex PCR, and TCRdb kept only the in-frame ones, dropping some. The sample holds 20,000 to 25,000 clones; 80% to 90% are singletons and the top ten take about 12%. The CDR3 has 15 residues. Germline V gene data show CDR1 as LNHDA and CDR2 as SQIVND (reference sequence). Between the trimmed V and J ends, which lost 5 bases and 2 bases, there was a span of 14 bases. This TCR was sampled from a man between 40 and 75 years old with stage II squamous cell lung carcinoma. This chain joins TRBV19 and TRBJ2-3, with D perhaps matching TRBD1 (5 bases). This material consisted of PBMCs, taken before any cancer treatment. CDR3 in amino acids: CASSAPTDYTDTQYF. The CDR3 nucleotides read TGTGCCAGTAGTGCCCCGACAGATTACACAGATACGCAGTATTTT.